The following is a TCR beta chain sequence with its context. The antigen remains undetermined. Regarding treatment: some 19 received Ad26.COV2.S at low or high dose, single or two shots; 5 received placebo; per-sample allocation not given. Sample collection was performed on day 63 after the first vaccine or placebo injection. TCRdb's table, derived via immunoSEQ multiplex PCR, lists solely in-frame clones and lacks some. The sample has 300,000 to 350,000 clones, 88% seen once; the top ten hold 6.4%. The data were taken from a study of Ad26.COV2.S vaccination and SARS-CoV-2 variants. Overall study context: Doses of Ad26.COV2.S were injected into muscle once or twice, 56 days apart.

Germline V gene sequence: CDR1 SGHTA, CDR2 FQGTGA. V was clipped by 2 bases and J by 1 base, with 5 bases between them. CDR3 length equals 13 residues. Whole-study results and caveats: In vaccinated individuals, spike-specific CD8+ and CD4+ T cell responses reportedly displayed substantial breadth.

V and J are TRBV7-3 and TRBJ1-2; D is undetermined. Sequences were derived from peripheral blood, sampled in a trial of Ad26.COV2.S vaccine versus placebo. This receptor was identified in a person aged 18-60 years who received the Ad26.COV2.S COVID-19 vaccine or a placebo. This CDR3 reads CASSLDDNYGYTF. The CDR3 DNA reads TGTGCCAGCAGCTTAGACGATAACTATGGCTACACCTTC.